Listed below are T cell receptor beta chains from one sample, sequenced in a study of T cell changes during pregnancy in multiple sclerosis. Clones were read by immunoSEQ multiplex PCR, and TCRdb kept only the in-frame ones, dropping some. The data show some 70,000 clones, around 92% seen once. This specimen was peripheral blood, taken in the first trimester of pregnancy. These receptors were collected from a female donor with multiple sclerosis, enrolled in a pregnancy study. The CDR3 runs from the conserved cysteine through the conserved F or W. A D gene is named only where the DNA matches it firmly. Part of the rows lack a size; the others show once, few, many or a class for expanded clones.

D gene	V gene	CDR3 length	J gene	clone size	CDR3 protein	CDR3 DNA
-	TRBV29-1	14	TRBJ2-2	-	CSVGAGSNTGELFF	TGCAGCGTTGGGGCAGGAAGTAACACCGGGGAGCTGTTTTTT
TRBD2	TRBV28	16	TRBJ2-2	-	CATPSAPSGNTGELFF	TGTGCCACCCCATCGGCCCCTAGCGGGAACACCGGGGAGCTGTTTTTT
-	TRBV7-8	13	TRBJ2-7	-	CASSLDRSYEQYF	TGTGCCAGCAGCTTGGACAGATCCTACGAGCAGTACTTC
TRBD1	TRBV27	15	TRBJ2-1	once	CASSVRDRVSNEQFF	TGTGCCAGCAGTGTCCGGGACAGGGTTTCGAATGAGCAGTTCTTC
TRBD2	TRBV11-2	19	TRBJ2-2	-	CASSLFLISGRTNTGELFF	TGTGCCAGCAGCTTATTCCTGATTAGCGGGAGGACGAACACCGGGGAGCTGTTTTTT
-	TRBV27	14	TRBJ2-7	-	CASSSSGWPYEQYF	-
-	TRBV6-5	15	TRBJ1-4	-	CASSTDGQGGEKLFF	TGTGCCAGCAGTACGGACGGGCAGGGAGGTGAAAAACTGTTTTTT
TRBD2	TRBV29-1	13	TRBJ2-7	-	CSVILAGAGEQYF	TGCAGCGTCATACTAGCGGGAGCGGGCGAGCAGTACTTC
-	TRBV19	14	TRBJ1-1	-	CASRYLTTNTEAFF	TGTGCCAGTAGGTACCTGACAACGAACACTGAAGCTTTCTTT
TRBD2	TRBV28	15	TRBJ2-1	once	CASSPRDYQRGEQFF	TGTGCCAGCAGTCCCCGGGACTACCAGAGGGGTGAGCAGTTCTTC
TRBD2	TRBV7-9	15	TRBJ2-5	-	CASSRTSGLQETQYF	TGTGCCAGCAGCAGGACTAGCGGGTTACAAGAGACCCAGTACTTC
TRBD1	TRBV5-1	15	TRBJ1-1	-	CASSSGQGVNTEAFF	TGCGCCAGCAGCTCGGGACAGGGCGTGAACACTGAAGCTTTCTTT
-	TRBV2	13	TRBJ1-1	-	CASRREGGTEAFF	TGTGCCAGCCGACGGGAGGGAGGCACTGAAGCTTTCTTT
TRBD2	TRBV5-1	15	TRBJ2-1	-	CASSLELAGDNEQFF	TGCGCCAGCAGCTTGGAACTAGCGGGTGACAATGAGCAGTTCTTC
TRBD2	TRBV7-2	14	TRBJ2-1	-	CASSPSGGFDEQFF	TGTGCCAGCAGTCCTAGCGGGGGTTTCGATGAGCAGTTCTTC
TRBD1	TRBV4-1	18	TRBJ1-6	-	CASSQVGRDRFLGSPLHF	TGCGCCAGCAGCCAAGTAGGGCGGGACAGGTTCCTCGGGTCACCCCTCCACTTT
-	TRBV9	15	TRBJ1-2	-	CASSVGTREGYGYTF	TGTGCCAGCAGCGTCGGGACAAGAGAAGGCTATGGCTACACCTTC
-	TRBV13	17	TRBJ2-2	-	CASSSLSGRGDTGELFF	TGTGCCAGCAGCTCGCTAAGCGGGCGGGGTGACACCGGGGAGCTGTTTTTT
-	TRBV4-1	15	TRBJ2-3	-	CASSRLALVTDTQYF	TGCGCCAGCAGCAGGCTAGCGCTAGTCACAGATACGCAGTATTTT
TRBD1	TRBV6-1	14	TRBJ1-4	-	CASRGDSTNEKLFF	TGTGCCAGCAGAGGGGACAGTACAAACGAAAAACTGTTTTTT
-	TRBV6-1	13	TRBJ2-1	-	CASILDSPNEQFF	-
-	TRBV5-1	14	TRBJ2-3	-	CASSLAGATDTQYF	TGCGCCAGCAGCTTGGCAGGGGCTACAGATACGCAGTATTTT
TRBD2	TRBV5-1	14	TRBJ2-7	-	CASSQRTSGNEQYF	TGCGCCAGCAGCCAGAGGACTAGCGGGAACGAGCAGTACTTC
TRBD2	TRBV10-3	19	TRBJ2-1	-	CAIRQRTSGPGLLYNEQFF	TGTGCCATCAGACAAAGGACTAGCGGGCCGGGTCTACTTTACAATGAGCAGTTCTTC
TRBD1	TRBV4-1	16	TRBJ1-2	-	CASSQGTGRKLKGYTF	TGCGCCAGCAGCCAAGGGACAGGGCGCAAGTTAAAGGGATACACCTTC
TRBD1	TRBV9	12	TRBJ1-1	-	CASSVGRGSAFF	TGTGCCAGCAGCGTTGGCAGGGGGTCAGCTTTCTTT
-	TRBV5-6	15	TRBJ2-2	-	CASSLLDRNTGELFF	TGTGCCAGCAGCTTGCTCGACAGGAACACCGGGGAGCTGTTTTTT
-	TRBV5-1	19	TRBJ1-1	-	CASSLKLVSSGARRTEAFF	TGCGCCAGCAGCTTGAAATTGGTAAGCTCGGGAGCTCGGCGCACTGAAGCTTTCTTT
-	TRBV18	16	TRBJ1-6	-	CASSPGSSAGGSPLHF	TGTGCCAGCTCACCGGGGAGCTCGGCAGGCGGTTCACCCCTCCACTTT